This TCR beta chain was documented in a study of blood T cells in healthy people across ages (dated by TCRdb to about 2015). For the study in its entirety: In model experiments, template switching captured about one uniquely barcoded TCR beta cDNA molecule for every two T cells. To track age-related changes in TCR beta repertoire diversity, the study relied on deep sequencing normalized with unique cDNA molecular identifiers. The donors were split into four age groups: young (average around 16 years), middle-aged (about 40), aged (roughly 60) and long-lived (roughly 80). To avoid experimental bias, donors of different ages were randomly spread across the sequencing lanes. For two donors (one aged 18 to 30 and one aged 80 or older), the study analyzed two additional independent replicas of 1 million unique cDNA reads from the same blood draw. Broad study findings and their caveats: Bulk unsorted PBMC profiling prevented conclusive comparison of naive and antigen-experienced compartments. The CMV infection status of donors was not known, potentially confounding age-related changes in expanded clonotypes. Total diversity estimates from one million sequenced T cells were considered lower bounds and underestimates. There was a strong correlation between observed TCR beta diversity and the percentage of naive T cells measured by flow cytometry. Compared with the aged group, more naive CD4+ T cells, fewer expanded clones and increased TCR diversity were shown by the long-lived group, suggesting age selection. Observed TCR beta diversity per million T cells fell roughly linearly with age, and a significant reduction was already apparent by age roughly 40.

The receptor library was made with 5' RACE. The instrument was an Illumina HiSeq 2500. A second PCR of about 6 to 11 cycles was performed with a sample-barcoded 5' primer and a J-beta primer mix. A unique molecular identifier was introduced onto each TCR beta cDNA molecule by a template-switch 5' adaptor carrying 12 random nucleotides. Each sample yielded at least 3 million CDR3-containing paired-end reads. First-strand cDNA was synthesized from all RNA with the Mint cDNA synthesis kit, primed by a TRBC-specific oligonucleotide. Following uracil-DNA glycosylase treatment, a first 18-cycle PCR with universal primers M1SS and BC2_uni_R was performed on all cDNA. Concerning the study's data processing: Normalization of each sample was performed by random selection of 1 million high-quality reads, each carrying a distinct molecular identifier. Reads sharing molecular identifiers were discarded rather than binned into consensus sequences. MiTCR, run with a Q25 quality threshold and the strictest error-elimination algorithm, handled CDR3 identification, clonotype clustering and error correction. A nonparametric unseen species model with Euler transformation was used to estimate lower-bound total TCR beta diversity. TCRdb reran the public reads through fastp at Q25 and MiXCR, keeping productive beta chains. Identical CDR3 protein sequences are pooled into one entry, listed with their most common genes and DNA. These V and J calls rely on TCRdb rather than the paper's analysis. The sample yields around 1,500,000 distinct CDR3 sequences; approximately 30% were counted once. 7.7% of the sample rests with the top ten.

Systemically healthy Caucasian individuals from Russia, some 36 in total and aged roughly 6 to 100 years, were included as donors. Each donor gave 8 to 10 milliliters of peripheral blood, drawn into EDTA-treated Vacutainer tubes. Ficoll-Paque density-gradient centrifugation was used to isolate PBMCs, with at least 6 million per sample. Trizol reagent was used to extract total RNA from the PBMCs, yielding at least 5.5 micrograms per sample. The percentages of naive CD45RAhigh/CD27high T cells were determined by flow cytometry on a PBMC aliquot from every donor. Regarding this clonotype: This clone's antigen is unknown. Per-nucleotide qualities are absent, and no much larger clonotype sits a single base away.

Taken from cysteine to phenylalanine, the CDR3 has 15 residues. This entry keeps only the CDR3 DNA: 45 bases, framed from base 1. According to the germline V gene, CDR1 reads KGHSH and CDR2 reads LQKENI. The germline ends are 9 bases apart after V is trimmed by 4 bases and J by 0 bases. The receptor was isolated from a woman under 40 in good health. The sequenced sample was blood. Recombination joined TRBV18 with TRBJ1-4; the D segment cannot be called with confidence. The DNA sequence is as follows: TGTGCCAGCTCACGATGGACTGCAACTAATGAAAAACTGTTTTTT. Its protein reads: CASSRWTATNEKLFF.